The 25 T cell receptor beta chains in this list originate from one sample, sequenced in a study of cytomegalovirus exposure and HLA in healthy donors. PCR employed 60 Vbeta and 13 Jbeta primers. TCRdb keeps only in-frame clones here, not all; method: immunoSEQ multiplex PCR. The repertoire holds around 94,000 clones, with 63% as singletons. The material sequenced was PBMCs. The receptors were gathered from a human donor in good health.

This sequence joins TRBV5-1 and TRBJ2-2; tentative D call: TRBD2 (6 bases). In germline, CDR1 is SGHRS, CDR2 YFSETQ. The CDR3 loop spans 15 amino acids. V was pared by 0 bases and J by 4 bases, with 10 bases between. The CDR3 DNA reads TGCGCCAGCAGCTTGGTACACGGGAGCACCGGGGAGCTGTTTTTT. The encoded protein is CASSLVHGSTGELFF.

The chain recombines TRBV19 with TRBJ1-3; no firm D call. The CDR3 length is 15 residues. Germline CDR1 reads LNHDA; CDR2 reads SQIVND (reference sequence). V was trimmed by 7 bases and J by 0 bases, leaving 13 bases between them. The CDR3 spells CASIRAGTSGNTIYF. The CDR3 nucleotides are TGTGCCAGTATCCGAGCGGGAACCTCTGGAAACACCATATATTTT.

The genes are TRBV19 and TRBJ2-2; 7 bases fit TRBD1. The germline V gene has CDR1 LNHDA and CDR2 SQIVND (reference sequence). Trimming took 11 bases from V and 15 from J; bases not matched to a gene: 12. This CDR3 region has 11 residues. The CDR3 DNA reads as TGTGCCGCAGGGCGGGTGACAGGGATGTTTTTT. It encodes CAAGRVTGMFF.

V is TRBV7-2 and J is TRBJ2-1; 10 bases are a match to TRBD2. Germline V gene lookup returns CDR1 SGHTA and CDR2 FQGNSA. The length of the CDR3 is 16 residues. Trimming cost V 1 base and J 8 bases; bases outside gene matches: 8. The CDR3 protein is CASSLVPSGSQYEQFF. CDR3 bases: TGTGCCAGCAGCTTAGTACCTAGCGGGAGTCAATATGAGCAGTTCTTC.

This clone was found a few times. This chain links TRBV5-1 with TRBJ2-7; D is possibly TRBD2 (5 bases). The CDR3 consists of 14 residues. Trimming removed 3 bases at V and 4 bases at J, with 14 bases between. Germline-derived CDR1 and CDR2 are SGHRS and YFSETQ. This CDR3 is CASSWETGTYEQYF. CDR3 nucleotide sequence: TGCGCCAGCAGCTGGGAGACCGGTACTTACGAGCAGTACTTC.

J is TRBJ2-7 and V is TRBV19, with 9 bases lining up with TRBD1. The junction had 4 bases not matched to a gene; V was cut back by 3 bases and J by 4 bases. This CDR3 contains 14 residues. Germline CDR1 and CDR2: LNHDA and SQIVND (reference sequence). The CDR3 DNA is TGTGCCAGTAGTATGGGGACAGGGAGGTACGAGCAGTACTTC. Amino acids: CASSMGTGRYEQYF.

The chain carries TRBV30 and TRBJ2-1, with 8 bases identical to TRBD1. The V gene end was trimmed by 6 bases and the J gene end by 7 bases; junction bases not matched to a gene: 23. There are 18 residues in the CDR3. The germline gives CDR1 GTSNPN, CDR2 SVGIG (reference sequence). The CDR3 region is CACKHGPSQGALGNEQFF. The CDR3 nucleotides read TGTGCCTGCAAACATGGCCCCTCGCAGGGGGCGCTGGGGAATGAGCAGTTCTTC.

The V gene is TRBV7-9, the J gene TRBJ2-7; D unresolved. Trimming stripped 5 bases from V and 3 bases from J, with 5 bases between. In germline, CDR1 is SEHNR, CDR2 FQNEAQ (reference sequence). The CDR3 consists of 11 residues. The CDR3 DNA sequence: TGTGCCAGCAGCCTGTACTACGAGCAGTACTTC. Its translation: CASSLYYEQYF.

This clone was detected a few times. Here the CDR3 reads CASNSLAGSDEQYF. For the CDR3, the DNA is TGTGCCAGCAACTCCTTAGCGGGATCGGACGAGCAGTACTTC. The rearrangement links TRBV2 to TRBJ2-7, with 8 positions matching TRBD2. The CDR3 runs to 14 residues. V shed 7 bases, J shed 5 bases, and the junction held 10 bases outside the gene matches. The V gene's germline CDR1 is SNHLY and CDR2 FYNNEI.

This clone was counted between two and nine times. V gene TRBV14 combines with J gene TRBJ2-7, with 7 bases aligning to TRBD2. The CDR3 runs to 15 residues. V gave up 4 bases and J gave up 2 bases; unmatched junction bases: 8. Germline V gene data show CDR1 as SGHDN and CDR2 as FVKESK. The CDR3 sequence is CASSLSRAGAYEQYF. For the CDR3, the DNA is TGTGCCAGCAGCCTCTCACGGGCGGGGGCCTACGAGCAGTACTTC.

V and J are TRBV19 and TRBJ2-1, with 9 positions matching TRBD2. The CDR3 is made up of 16 amino acids. Germline-derived CDR1 and CDR2 are LNHDA and SQIVND (reference sequence). The ends lost 4 bases at V and 1 base at J; junction bases unmatched: 5. CDR3 amino acids: CASSRASGMSYNEQFF. The CDR3 nucleotides read TGTGCCAGTAGTAGGGCTAGCGGGATGTCCTACAATGAGCAGTTCTTC.

The sample holds a few counts of this clone. The chain combines TRBV29-1 with TRBJ2-5; no clear D. This CDR3 is built from 12 residues. Trimming removed 4 bases at V and 2 bases at J, with 8 bases between. CDR1 SQVTM and CDR2 ANQGSEA come from the germline V gene. The chain's CDR3 is CSVGQTQETQYF. In DNA, the CDR3 is TGCAGCGTTGGCCAGACACAAGAGACCCAGTACTTC.

The rearrangement joins TRBV7-9 to TRBJ2-7, with D maybe TRBD1 (5 bases). Trimming took off 6 bases at V and 6 bases at J, with 18 bases between the two ends. The CDR3 runs to 14 residues. CDR1 and CDR2 (germline): SEHNR, FQNEAQ (reference sequence). DNA of the CDR3: TGTGCCAGCAGGCCGGGCCAGGGCTCCCCCGAGCAGTACTTC. Encoded protein: CASRPGQGSPEQYF.

This chain connects TRBV5-4 to TRBJ2-7, with D possibly matching TRBD2 (6 bases). V was clipped by 0 bases and J by 2 bases, with 6 bases between them. Germline-derived CDR1 and CDR2 are SGHNT and YYREEE (reference sequence). The CDR3 consists of 13 residues. CDR3 DNA: TGTGCCAGCAGCTTGGGGGAGGCCTACGAGCAGTACTTC. Translation: CASSLGEAYEQYF.

The chain joins TRBV27 to TRBJ2-2; 7 bases map to TRBD2. With 5 bases clipped from V and 2 bases from J, the junction kept 23 bases outside the gene matches. CDR1 and CDR2 from the germline V gene are MNHEY and SMNVEV (reference sequence). The CDR3 has 21 residues. The CDR3 sequence is CASSLPWEGGGSVRNTGELFF. DNA of the CDR3: TGTGCCAGCAGTCTCCCTTGGGAAGGTGGCGGGAGTGTGCGTAACACCGGGGAGCTGTTTTTT.

This clone was seen a handful of times. Other DNA variants within this sample encode the same CDR3. The V gene is TRBV4-2, the J gene TRBJ2-1, with 9 bases identical to TRBD2. The CDR3 is 15 residues long. J was trimmed by 2 bases and V by 3 bases; bases with no gene match: 2. Germline V gene lookup returns CDR1 LGHNA and CDR2 YNFKEQ. CDR3: CASSQLAGAYNEQFF. The CDR3 nucleotides read TGTGCCAGCAGCCAGTTAGCGGGAGCCTACAATGAGCAGTTCTTC.

This clone was observed a handful of times. The chain employs TRBV15 and TRBJ2-1; 11 bases agree with TRBD2. Germline CDR1 reads LNHNV; CDR2 reads YYDKDF (reference sequence). CDR3 size: 16 residues. V was clipped by 0 bases and J by 6 bases; unmatched bases: 4. The CDR3 nucleotides are TGTGCCACCAGCAGAGACATTAGCGGGAGGGCCAATGAGCAGTTCTTC. It codes for CATSRDISGRANEQFF. The complete variable domain, with remaining parts taken from reference TRBV15 and TRBJ2-1, reads DAMVIQNPRYQVTQFGKPVTLSCSQTLNHNVMYWYQQKSSQAPKLLFHYYDKDFNNEADTPDNFQSRRPNTSFCFLDIRSPGLGDTAMYLCATSRDISGRANEQFFGPGTRLTVL.

The V call is TRBV7-9, the J call TRBJ2-1, with D perhaps matching TRBD2 (6 bases). The CDR3 runs 15 residues. V lost 3 bases and J 6 bases, leaving 15 bases between the germline ends. Germline CDR1 is SEHNR and CDR2 is FQNEAQ (reference sequence). The CDR3 reads CASSLGDSSINEQFF. The CDR3 region has the DNA TGTGCCAGCAGCTTGGGGGACTCCTCGATCAATGAGCAGTTCTTC.

The table lists this clone with a few counts. The rearrangement uses TRBV29-1 and TRBJ1-2; 12 positions agree with TRBD1. Germline-derived CDR1 and CDR2 are SQVTM and ANQGSEA. The CDR3 is 15 residues long. J gave up 4 bases and V 6 bases, and 9 bases lay outside the gene matches. The CDR3 nucleotides read TGCAGCGTACCTATTGGGACAGGGGGCACCTATGGCTACACCTTC. It codes for CSVPIGTGGTYGYTF.

This clone was observed a few times. The chain joins TRBV6-1 to TRBJ2-1; 10 bases map to TRBD2. CDR3 length equals 19 residues. V lost 4 bases to trimming and J lost 10 bases; unmatched junction nucleotides: 22. Germline loops: CDR1 MNHNS, CDR2 SASEGT. The DNA for the CDR3 is TGTGCCAGCAGTGTCTTTCTAGCGGGAGACACCACCTATATCGTCGAGCAGTTCTTC. Translating it yields CASSVFLAGDTTYIVEQFF.

J is TRBJ2-5 and V is TRBV6-5, with D possibly being TRBD1 (6 bases). Germline V CDR1 and CDR2: MNHEY, SVGAGI. V lost 6 bases, J lost 11 bases, and 25 bases lay in between. This CDR3 is 15 amino acids long. CDR3 nucleotides: TGTGCCAGCAGCCCTGACAGGCGGAATTATGCAGAGCAGTACTTC. This sequence encodes CASSPDRRNYAEQYF.

The J gene is TRBJ1-2, the V gene TRBV5-1; 8 positions match TRBD1. With V trimmed by 0 bases and J by 6 bases, 7 bases remained unmatched. Germline V gene data show CDR1 as SGHRS and CDR2 as YFSETQ. The CDR3 extends over 15 amino acids. The CDR3 DNA follows: TGCGCCAGCAGCTTGGAAACAGGGGGTCGGGATGGCTACACCTTC. Protein: CASSLETGGRDGYTF.

This chain joins TRBV4-1 and TRBJ2-5; 7 bases line up with TRBD2. The V segment lost 4 bases and the J segment 2 bases; nucleotides outside the gene matches: 1. This CDR3 comprises 13 residues. The germline V gene encodes CDR1 MGHRA and CDR2 YSYEKL. CDR3 sequence (DNA): TGCGCCAGCAGCCGGACTAGACAAGAGACCCAGTACTTC. Protein product: CASSRTRQETQYF.

The V call is TRBV25-1, the J call TRBJ2-2, with 8 bases matching TRBD2. The junction had 7 bases not matched to a gene; V was cut back by 8 bases and J by 5 bases. CDR1 MGHDK and CDR2 SYGVNS come from the germline V gene. CDR3 size: 14 residues. CDR3: CASPPGLGTGELFF. The CDR3 DNA reads as TGTGCCAGCCCTCCGGGACTAGGGACCGGGGAGCTGTTTTTT.

The chain employs TRBV6-5 and TRBJ2-1; no clear D. Deletions cut 6 bases from V and 6 bases from J, with 6 bases between. The CDR3 has 11 residues. Germline-derived CDR1 and CDR2 are MNHEY and SVGAGI. The CDR3 nucleotides read TGTGCCAGCAGACTCCTCAATGAGCAGTTCTTC. Its protein product is CASRLLNEQFF.